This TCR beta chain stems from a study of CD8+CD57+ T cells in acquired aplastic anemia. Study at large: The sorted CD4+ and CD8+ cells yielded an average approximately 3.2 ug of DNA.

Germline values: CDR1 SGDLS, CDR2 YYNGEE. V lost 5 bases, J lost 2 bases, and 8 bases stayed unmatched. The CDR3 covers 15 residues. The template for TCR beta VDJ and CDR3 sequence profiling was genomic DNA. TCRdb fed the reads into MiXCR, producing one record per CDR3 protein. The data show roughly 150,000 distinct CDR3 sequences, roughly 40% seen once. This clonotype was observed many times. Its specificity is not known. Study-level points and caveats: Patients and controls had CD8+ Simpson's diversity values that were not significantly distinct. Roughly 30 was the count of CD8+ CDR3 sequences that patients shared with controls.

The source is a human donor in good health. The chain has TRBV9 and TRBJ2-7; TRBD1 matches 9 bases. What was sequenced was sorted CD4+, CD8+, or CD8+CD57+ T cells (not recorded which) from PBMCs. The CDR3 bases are TGTGCCAGCAGTCGGACAGGGGAATCAACCTACGAGCAGTACTTC. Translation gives CASSRTGESTYEQYF.